The T cell receptor (beta chain) under discussion was sequenced for a study of blood T cell repertoires in COVID-19. This CDR3 spans 15 amino acids. Germline CDR1 reads DFQATT; CDR2 reads SNEGSKA (reference sequence). V gave up 3 bases and J gave up 5 bases; unmatched junction bases: 11. Repertoires were generated with immunoSEQ multiplex PCR, while TCRdb's copy carries only in-frame clones and drops some. The sample has roughly 260,000 clones, approximately 87% seen once; the top ten hold 2% to 3%. The clonotype was recovered from a woman between 50 and 59 years old with acute or convalescent COVID-19. This sequence joins TRBV20-1 and TRBJ2-7; 9 positions match TRBD1. The sample taken for sequencing was peripheral blood. CDR3 in amino acids: CSASFITGGMDEQYF. CDR3 in DNA: TGCAGTGCTAGTTTCATCACAGGGGGCATGGACGAGCAGTACTTC.